This T cell receptor (beta chain) was sequenced in a study of T-cell reconstitution after alpha-beta-depleted transplantation in children. Unique molecular identifiers were used to barcode this TCRbeta library. TCRdb analysed the PCR reads with MiXCR anew, one entry per CDR3 protein. The table includes fewer than 1 million distinct CDR3 sequences, about 15% detected once. This clonotype was observed a handful of times. What it binds is unknown. The study, taken as a whole, reports: Roughly two months post-transplant, alpha-beta T cells reportedly originated from several hundred graft clones that had expanded.

V shed 3 bases and J shed 0 bases, with 9 bases lying between them. The CDR3 loop spans 15 amino acids. The sample in question was PBMCs, mostly from graft donor cells, obtained 360 days after TCRalphabeta/CD19-depleted stem cell transplant. The chain recombines TRBV12-3 or TRBV12-4 with TRBJ2-4; D is undetermined. The receptor comes from a male patient aged 10-17 years who had a stem cell transplant for acute lymphoblastic leukemia, so the T cells may come from the graft donor. DNA of the CDR3: TGTGCCAGCAGTTTTTCAGGATTAGCCAAAAACATTCAGTACTTC. Encoded protein: CASSFSGLAKNIQYF.